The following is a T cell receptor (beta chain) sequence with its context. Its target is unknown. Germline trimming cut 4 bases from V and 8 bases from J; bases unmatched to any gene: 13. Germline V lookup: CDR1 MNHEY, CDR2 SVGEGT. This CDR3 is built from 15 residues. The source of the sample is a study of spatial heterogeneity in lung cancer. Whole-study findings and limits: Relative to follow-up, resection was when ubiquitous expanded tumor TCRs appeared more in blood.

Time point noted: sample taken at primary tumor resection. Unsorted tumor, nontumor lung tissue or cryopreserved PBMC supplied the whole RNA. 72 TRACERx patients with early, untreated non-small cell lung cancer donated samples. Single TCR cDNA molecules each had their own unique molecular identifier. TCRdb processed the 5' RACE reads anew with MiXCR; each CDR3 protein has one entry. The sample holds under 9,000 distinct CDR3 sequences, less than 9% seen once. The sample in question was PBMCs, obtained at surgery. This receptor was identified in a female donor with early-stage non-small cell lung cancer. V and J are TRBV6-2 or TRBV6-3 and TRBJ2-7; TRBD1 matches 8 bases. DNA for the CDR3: TGTGCCAGCAGTTTCTCCCGGACAGGGCCACGCAAGCAGTACTTC. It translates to CASSFSRTGPRKQYF.